This TCR beta chain stems from a study of T cell repertoires in cytomegalovirus infection. TCRdb ran MiXCR on the reads and lists one entry per CDR3 protein. The sample lists around 710,000 distinct CDR3 sequences, just under 30% occurring once. As concerns this clonotype: As yet, its antigen is unknown.

The TCR sequence derives from a human donor in good health (CMV status not recorded). Some clones in this sample may be carry-over from other donors' samples. Material: cultured CD8+ T cells from PBMCs, obtained from culture after CMV antigen stimulation.

CDR3 region: CASSSNRGDYEQYF. The CDR3 DNA reads as TGTGCCAGCAGCTCCAACAGGGGCGACTACGAGCAGTACTTC. The chain uses TRBV7-9 and TRBJ2-7; TRBD1 agrees at 7 bases. Germline V gene sequence: CDR1 SEHNR, CDR2 FQNEAQ (reference sequence). This CDR3 is 14 amino acids long. After removal of 4 bases from V and 3 bases from J, the junction contained 6 bases not matched to a gene.